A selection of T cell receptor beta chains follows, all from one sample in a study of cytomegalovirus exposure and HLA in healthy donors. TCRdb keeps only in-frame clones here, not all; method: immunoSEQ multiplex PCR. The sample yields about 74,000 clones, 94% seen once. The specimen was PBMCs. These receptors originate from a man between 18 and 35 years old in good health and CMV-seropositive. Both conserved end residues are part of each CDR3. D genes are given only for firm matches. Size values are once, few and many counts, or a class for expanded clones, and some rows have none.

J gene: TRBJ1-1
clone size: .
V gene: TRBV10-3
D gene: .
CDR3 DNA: TGTGCCATCAGTGAGTCGATAGCGGGCACTGAAGCTTTCTTT
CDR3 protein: CAISESIAGTEAFF

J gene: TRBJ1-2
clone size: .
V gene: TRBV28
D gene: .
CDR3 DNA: TGTGCCAGCAGCTCCTACTATGGCTACACCTTC
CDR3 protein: CASSSYYGYTF

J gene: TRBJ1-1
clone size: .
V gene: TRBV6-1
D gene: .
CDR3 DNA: TGTGCCAGCAGTGAAGCGCGGGCAAACACTGAAGCTTTCTTT
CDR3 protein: CASSEARANTEAFF

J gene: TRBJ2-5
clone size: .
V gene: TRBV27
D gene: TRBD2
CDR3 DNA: TGTGCCAGCAGTTTATATATGGCTAGCGGGAGGGAGGGCCAAGAGACCCAGTACTTC
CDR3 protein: CASSLYMASGREGQETQYF

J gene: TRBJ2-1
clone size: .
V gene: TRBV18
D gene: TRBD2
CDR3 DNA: TGTGCCAGCTCACCCAAAGAGGGAGCGGGAGTCTTCTATGAGCAGTTCTTC
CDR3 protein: CASSPKEGAGVFYEQFF

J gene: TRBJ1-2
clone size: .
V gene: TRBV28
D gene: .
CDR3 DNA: TGTGCCAGCAGTTCCTCCGGGGAGATGGAAGTCGGCTACACCTTC
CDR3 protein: CASSSSGEMEVGYTF

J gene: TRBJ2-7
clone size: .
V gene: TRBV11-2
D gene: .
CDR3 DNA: TGTGCCAGCAGCTTAGATCGGGCGGGTTACGAGCAGTACTTC
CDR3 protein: CASSLDRAGYEQYF

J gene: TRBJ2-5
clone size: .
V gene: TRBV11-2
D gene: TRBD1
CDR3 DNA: TGTGCCAGCAGCTTGACAGGGGAAGAGACCCAGTACTTC
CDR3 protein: CASSLTGEETQYF

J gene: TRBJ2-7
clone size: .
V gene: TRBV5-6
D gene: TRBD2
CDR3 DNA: TGTGCCAGCAGCTTGAGTCCCGCGGGAGGGGCCTACGAGCAGTACTTC
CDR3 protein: CASSLSPAGGAYEQYF

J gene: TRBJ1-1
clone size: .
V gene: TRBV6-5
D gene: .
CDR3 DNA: TGTGCCAGTAACGCACAGGGTCCTGCCACTGAAGCTTTCTTT
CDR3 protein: CASNAQGPATEAFF

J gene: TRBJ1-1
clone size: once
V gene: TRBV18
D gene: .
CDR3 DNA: TGTGCCAGCTCCCCCCGAAGCGTGAACACTGAAGCTTTCTTT
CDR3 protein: CASSPRSVNTEAFF

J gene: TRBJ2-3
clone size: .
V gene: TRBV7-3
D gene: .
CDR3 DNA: TGTGCCAGCAGCTTAACGTACCAGGCAGATACGCAGTATTTT
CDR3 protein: CASSLTYQADTQYF

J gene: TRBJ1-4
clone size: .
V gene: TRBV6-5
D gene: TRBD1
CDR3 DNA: TGTGCCAGCAGTACGACCGGGACAGGGAGGGAAAAACTGTTTTTT
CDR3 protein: CASSTTGTGREKLFF

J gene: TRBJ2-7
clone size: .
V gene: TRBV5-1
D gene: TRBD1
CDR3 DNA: TGCGCCAGCAGCTTGGGGGGGACAGGGCGCTACGAGCAGTACTTC
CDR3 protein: CASSLGGTGRYEQYF

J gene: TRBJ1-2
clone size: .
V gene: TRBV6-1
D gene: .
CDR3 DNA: TGTGCCAGCAGTGAATCAACAGGCCCGAACTATGGCTACACCTTC
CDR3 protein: CASSESTGPNYGYTF

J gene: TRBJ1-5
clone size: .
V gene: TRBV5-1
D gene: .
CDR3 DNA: TGCGCCAGCAGCTTGGACCCGGGTCAGCCCCAGCATTTT
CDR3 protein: CASSLDPGQPQHF

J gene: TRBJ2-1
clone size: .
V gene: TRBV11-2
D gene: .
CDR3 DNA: TGTGCCAGCAGCCCCACCGGGTCCTACAATGAGCAGTTCTTC
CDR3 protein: CASSPTGSYNEQFF

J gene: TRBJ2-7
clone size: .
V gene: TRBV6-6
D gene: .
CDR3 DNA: TGTGCCAGCAGATCAGGGGACCCCTACGAGCAGTACTTC
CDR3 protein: CASRSGDPYEQYF

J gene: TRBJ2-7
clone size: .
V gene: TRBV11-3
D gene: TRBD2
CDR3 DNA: TGTGCCAGCAGCTTAGACTGGAAGCGGGAGACGTACGAGCAGTACTTC
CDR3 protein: CASSLDWKRETYEQYF

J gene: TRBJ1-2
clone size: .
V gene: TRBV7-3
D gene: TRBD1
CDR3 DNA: TGTGCCAGCAGCCCCAGGACAGGGGGACACCATGGCTACACCTTC
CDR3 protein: CASSPRTGGHHGYTF